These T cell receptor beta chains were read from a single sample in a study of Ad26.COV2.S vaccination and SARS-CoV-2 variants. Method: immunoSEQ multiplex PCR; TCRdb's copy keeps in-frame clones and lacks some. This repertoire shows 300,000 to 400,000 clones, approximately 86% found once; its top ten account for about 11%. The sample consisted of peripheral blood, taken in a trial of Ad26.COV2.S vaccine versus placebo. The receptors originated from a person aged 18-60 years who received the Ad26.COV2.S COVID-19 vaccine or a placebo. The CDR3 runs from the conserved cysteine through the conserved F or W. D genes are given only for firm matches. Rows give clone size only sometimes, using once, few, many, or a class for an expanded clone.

CDR3 protein: CATSSLDTQYF
CDR3 DNA: TGTGCCACCAGTTCATTGGATACGCAGTATTTT
V gene: TRBV24-1
clone size: NA
D gene: NA
J gene: TRBJ2-3

CDR3 protein: CASSASGGPQHF
CDR3 DNA: TGTGCCAGCAGCGCATCAGGGGGGCCCCAGCATTTT
V gene: TRBV28
clone size: NA
D gene: TRBD1
J gene: TRBJ1-5

CDR3 protein: CASSQQVNTEAFF
CDR3 DNA: TGTGCCAGCAGCCAACAGGTTAACACTGAAGCTTTCTTT
V gene: TRBV14
clone size: NA
D gene: NA
J gene: TRBJ1-1

CDR3 protein: CASSSRTGGNEKLFF
CDR3 DNA: TGTGCCAGTAGTTCCCGGACAGGGGGAAATGAAAAACTGTTTTTT
V gene: TRBV19
clone size: NA
D gene: TRBD1
J gene: TRBJ1-4

CDR3 protein: CASSSGQGHDGYTF
CDR3 DNA: TGTGCCAGCAGCTCCGGACAGGGGCATGATGGCTACACCTTC
V gene: TRBV28
clone size: NA
D gene: TRBD1
J gene: TRBJ1-2

CDR3 protein: CASSSLRQSYGYTF
CDR3 DNA: TGTGCCAGCAGTTCCTTAAGACAGAGCTATGGCTACACCTTC
V gene: TRBV6-5
clone size: NA
D gene: NA
J gene: TRBJ1-2

CDR3 protein: CASSYGVGGSSYNEQFF
CDR3 DNA: TGTGCCAGCAGTTACGGAGTCGGTGGTAGCTCCTACAATGAGCAGTTCTTC
V gene: TRBV6-2/TRBV6-3
clone size: NA
D gene: NA
J gene: TRBJ2-1

CDR3 protein: CASSSRTGGPTDTQYF
CDR3 DNA: TGCGCCAGCAGCTCAAGGACGGGGGGCCCCACAGATACGCAGTATTTT
V gene: TRBV5-1
clone size: NA
D gene: NA
J gene: TRBJ2-3

CDR3 protein: CASSQDVEEGRNYEQYF
CDR3 DNA: TGCGCCAGCAGCCAAGATGTCGAGGAGGGGCGCAACTACGAGCAGTACTTC
V gene: TRBV4-3
clone size: NA
D gene: NA
J gene: TRBJ2-7

CDR3 protein: CASSQVRTNEKLFF
CDR3 DNA: TGCGCCAGCAGCCAAGTCCGCACTAATGAAAAACTGTTTTTT
V gene: TRBV4-1
clone size: NA
D gene: NA
J gene: TRBJ1-4

CDR3 protein: CASSVSRVTEAFF
CDR3 DNA: TGTGCCAGCAGTGTCTCTCGGGTGACTGAAGCTTTCTTT
V gene: TRBV11-2
clone size: NA
D gene: NA
J gene: TRBJ1-1

CDR3 protein: CASSQAYRGNEQFF
CDR3 DNA: TGTGCCAGCAGCCAAGCTTACCGAGGGAATGAGCAGTTCTTC
V gene: TRBV3-1/TRBV3-2
clone size: once
D gene: NA
J gene: TRBJ2-1

CDR3 protein: CASSWGIGQAYNEQFF
CDR3 DNA: TGCGCCAGCAGCTGGGGCATAGGACAGGCCTACAATGAGCAGTTCTTC
V gene: TRBV5-1
clone size: NA
D gene: TRBD1
J gene: TRBJ2-1

CDR3 protein: CASSQEKNSPLHF
CDR3 DNA: TGTGCCAGCAGCCAAGAAAAGAATTCACCCCTCCACTTT
V gene: TRBV3-1/TRBV3-2
clone size: NA
D gene: NA
J gene: TRBJ1-6

CDR3 protein: CASSQIFGTGSYEQYF
CDR3 DNA: TGCGCCAGCAGCCAAATTTTCGGGACGGGGTCCTACGAGCAGTACTTC
V gene: TRBV4-1
clone size: once
D gene: NA
J gene: TRBJ2-7

CDR3 protein: CASSQQRGTQETQYF
CDR3 DNA: TGCGCCAGCAGCCAACAGCGGGGAACCCAAGAGACCCAGTACTTC
V gene: TRBV4-3
clone size: NA
D gene: TRBD2
J gene: TRBJ2-5

CDR3 protein: CASSLGTGRREQYF
CDR3 DNA: TGCGCCAGCAGCCTGGGGACAGGCCGCCGCGAGCAGTACTTC
V gene: TRBV4-3
clone size: NA
D gene: TRBD1
J gene: TRBJ2-7

CDR3 protein: CAISRQGAEGEAFF
CDR3 DNA: TGTGCCATCAGCAGACAGGGGGCGGAGGGTGAAGCTTTCTTT
V gene: TRBV10-3
clone size: NA
D gene: TRBD1
J gene: TRBJ1-1

CDR3 protein: CASSLGASFTHEQFF
CDR3 DNA: TGTGCCAGCAGTTTGGGGGCTAGCTTCACTCATGAGCAGTTCTTC
V gene: TRBV11-2
clone size: once
D gene: NA
J gene: TRBJ2-1

CDR3 protein: CASSNQGSTDTQYF
CDR3 DNA: TGCGCCAGCAGCAACCAGGGGAGCACAGATACGCAGTATTTT
V gene: TRBV4-3
clone size: once
D gene: NA
J gene: TRBJ2-3

CDR3 protein: CASSESGGWQPQHF
CDR3 DNA: TGTGCCAGCAGTGAATCTGGAGGGTGGCAGCCCCAGCATTTT
V gene: TRBV6-1
clone size: NA
D gene: NA
J gene: TRBJ1-5

CDR3 protein: CASSPGNRDTGELFF
CDR3 DNA: TGTGCCAGCTCACCGGGAAACCGGGACACCGGGGAGCTGTTTTTT
V gene: TRBV18
clone size: NA
D gene: NA
J gene: TRBJ2-2